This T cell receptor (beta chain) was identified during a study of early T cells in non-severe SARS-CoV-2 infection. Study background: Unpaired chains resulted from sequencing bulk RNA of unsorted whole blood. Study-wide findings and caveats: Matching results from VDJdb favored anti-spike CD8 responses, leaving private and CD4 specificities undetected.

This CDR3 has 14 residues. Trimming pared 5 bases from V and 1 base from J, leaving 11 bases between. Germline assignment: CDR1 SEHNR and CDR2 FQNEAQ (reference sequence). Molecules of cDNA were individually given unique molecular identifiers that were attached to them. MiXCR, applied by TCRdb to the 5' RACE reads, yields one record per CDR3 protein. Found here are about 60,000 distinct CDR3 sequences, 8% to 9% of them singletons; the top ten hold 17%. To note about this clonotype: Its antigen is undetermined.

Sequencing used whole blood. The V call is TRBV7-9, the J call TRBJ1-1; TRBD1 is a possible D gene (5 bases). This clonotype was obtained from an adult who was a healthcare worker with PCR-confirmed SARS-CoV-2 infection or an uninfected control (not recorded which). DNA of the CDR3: TGTGCCAGCAGCCCGGGACCACAGAACACTGAAGCTTTCTTT. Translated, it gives CASSPGPQNTEAFF.